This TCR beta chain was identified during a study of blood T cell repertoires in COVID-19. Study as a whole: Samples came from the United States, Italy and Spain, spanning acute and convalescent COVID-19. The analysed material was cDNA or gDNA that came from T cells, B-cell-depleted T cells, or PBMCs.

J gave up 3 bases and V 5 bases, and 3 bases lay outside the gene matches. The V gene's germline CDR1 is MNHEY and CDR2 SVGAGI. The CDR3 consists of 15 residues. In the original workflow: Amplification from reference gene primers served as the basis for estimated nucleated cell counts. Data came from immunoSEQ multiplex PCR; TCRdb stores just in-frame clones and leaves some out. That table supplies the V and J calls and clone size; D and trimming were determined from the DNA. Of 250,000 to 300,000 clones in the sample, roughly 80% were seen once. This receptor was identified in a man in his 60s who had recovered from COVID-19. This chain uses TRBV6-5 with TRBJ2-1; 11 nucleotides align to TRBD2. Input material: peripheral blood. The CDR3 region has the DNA TGTGCCAGCAGTATTACTAGCGGGGGCTACAATGAGCAGTTCTTC. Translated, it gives CASSITSGGYNEQFF.